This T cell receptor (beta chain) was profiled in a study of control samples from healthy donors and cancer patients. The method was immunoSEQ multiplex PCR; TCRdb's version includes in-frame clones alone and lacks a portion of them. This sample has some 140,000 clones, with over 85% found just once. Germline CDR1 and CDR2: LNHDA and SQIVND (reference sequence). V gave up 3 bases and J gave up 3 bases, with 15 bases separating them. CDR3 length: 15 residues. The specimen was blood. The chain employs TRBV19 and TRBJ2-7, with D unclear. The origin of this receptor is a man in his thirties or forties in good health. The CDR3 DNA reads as TGTGCCAGTAGTATCTCTCAAGGTTCGAACTACGAGCAGTACTTC. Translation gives CASSISQGSNYEQYF.